Listed below are T cell receptor beta chains from one sample, sequenced in a study of regulatory T cells in long-lasting Graves disease. A single record per CDR3 protein comes from TCRdb applying MiXCR to the multiplex PCR reads. The sample lists 500,000 to 700,000 distinct CDR3 sequences; 25% to 35% were seen once. Material: peripheral blood mononuclear cells (PBMCs), obtained when the disease was refractory, from a patient treated with antithyroid drugs. These receptors were obtained from a female donor with Graves disease. Each CDR3 is given with its conserved first and last residue.

CDR3aa: CASSTTSGRALETQYF
v_gene: TRBV7-2
j_gene: TRBJ2-5

CDR3aa: CARGFLPGGRTGELFF
v_gene: TRBV27
j_gene: TRBJ2-2

CDR3aa: CASSLGLKGTEAFF
v_gene: TRBV7-2
j_gene: TRBJ1-1

CDR3aa: CASSLFTSNTEAFF
v_gene: TRBV28
j_gene: TRBJ1-1

CDR3aa: CASTYGGPYSNQPQHF
v_gene: TRBV28
j_gene: TRBJ1-5

CDR3aa: CASRRTTGILNQPQHF
v_gene: TRBV2
j_gene: TRBJ1-5

CDR3aa: CASSRNADEKLFF
v_gene: TRBV12-3/TRBV12-4
j_gene: TRBJ1-4

CDR3aa: CATRIAPLEGGGANVLTF
v_gene: TRBV5-1
j_gene: TRBJ2-6

CDR3aa: CASSLFEGGGSIYEQYF
v_gene: TRBV12-3/TRBV12-4
j_gene: TRBJ2-7

CDR3aa: CATSRGGGGDQPQHF
v_gene: TRBV15
j_gene: TRBJ1-5

CDR3aa: CSARVSGEGGYTF
v_gene: TRBV20-1
j_gene: TRBJ1-2

CDR3aa: CASSFYGQGAGNTIYF
v_gene: TRBV5-6
j_gene: TRBJ1-3

CDR3aa: CASSQHTGGYTF
v_gene: TRBV4-1
j_gene: TRBJ1-2

CDR3aa: CASRETDGTEAFF
v_gene: TRBV6-1
j_gene: TRBJ1-1

CDR3aa: CASSQMGPGGNIQYF
v_gene: TRBV2
j_gene: .

CDR3aa: CASRPSATNYGYTF
v_gene: TRBV2
j_gene: TRBJ1-2

CDR3aa: CSASSGLENSYEQYF
v_gene: TRBV20-1
j_gene: TRBJ2-7

CDR3aa: CATQGKGSNQPQHF
v_gene: TRBV6-1
j_gene: TRBJ1-5

CDR3aa: CASSLMGLAGTETQYF
v_gene: TRBV12-3/TRBV12-4
j_gene: TRBJ2-5

CDR3aa: CASSQGRGELFF
v_gene: TRBV3-1
j_gene: TRBJ2-2

CDR3aa: CSARDQGSYGGYTF
v_gene: TRBV20-1
j_gene: TRBJ1-2

CDR3aa: CASSKKIPRGTEAFF
v_gene: TRBV3-1
j_gene: TRBJ1-1

CDR3aa: CASSEETSGIGKQYF
v_gene: TRBV6-1
j_gene: TRBJ2-7

CDR3aa: CSVGDRGNTEAFF
v_gene: TRBV29-1
j_gene: TRBJ1-1

CDR3aa: CAWSPDFGELFF
v_gene: TRBV30
j_gene: TRBJ2-2

CDR3aa: CASSYVGPNTEAFF
v_gene: TRBV6-2/TRBV6-3
j_gene: TRBJ1-1

CDR3aa: CSASRQGNTIYF
v_gene: TRBV20-1
j_gene: TRBJ1-3

CDR3aa: CASSQVERGEAFF
v_gene: TRBV3-1
j_gene: TRBJ1-1

CDR3aa: CASSSVDGNYGYTF
v_gene: TRBV11-2
j_gene: TRBJ1-2

CDR3aa: CSGTGGTRDTGELFF
v_gene: TRBV29-1
j_gene: TRBJ2-2

CDR3aa: CSVREPDTQYF
v_gene: TRBV29-1
j_gene: TRBJ2-3

CDR3aa: CASSLRAGRNQPQHF
v_gene: TRBV28
j_gene: TRBJ1-5

CDR3aa: CASSSSGTPGNEQFF
v_gene: TRBV11-3
j_gene: TRBJ2-1

CDR3aa: CASSLAFGGETQYF
v_gene: TRBV5-1
j_gene: TRBJ2-5

CDR3aa: CASRPPGGLTQHF
v_gene: TRBV12-3/TRBV12-4
j_gene: TRBJ1-5

CDR3aa: CASSPLTGEYNSPLHF
v_gene: TRBV27
j_gene: TRBJ1-6

CDR3aa: CASSLSGTSGRGPLWTQYF
v_gene: TRBV7-2
j_gene: TRBJ2-5

CDR3aa: CASSLRGGHGELFF
v_gene: TRBV27
j_gene: TRBJ2-2

CDR3aa: CASSLRFTGNTGELFF
v_gene: TRBV27
j_gene: TRBJ2-2

CDR3aa: CASSQAVNYNSPLHF
v_gene: TRBV28
j_gene: TRBJ1-6

CDR3aa: CASSVGLTHYEQYF
v_gene: TRBV9
j_gene: TRBJ2-7

CDR3aa: CASASGTGTYEQYF
v_gene: TRBV19
j_gene: TRBJ2-7

CDR3aa: CASSSTAGATNEKLFF
v_gene: TRBV9
j_gene: TRBJ1-4

CDR3aa: CATSREEGAGGYTF
v_gene: TRBV15
j_gene: TRBJ1-2

CDR3aa: CSAFIGAGDTEAFF
v_gene: TRBV29-1
j_gene: TRBJ1-1

CDR3aa: CASSDRLSGNTIYF
v_gene: TRBV6-1
j_gene: TRBJ1-3

CDR3aa: CASRSTGSQPQHF
v_gene: TRBV28
j_gene: TRBJ1-5

CDR3aa: CASSPQGGYEQYF
v_gene: TRBV18
j_gene: TRBJ2-7

CDR3aa: CASSYVSGTTGELFF
v_gene: TRBV6-2/TRBV6-3
j_gene: TRBJ2-2

CDR3aa: CATSRDLADTLQHF
v_gene: TRBV15
j_gene: TRBJ1-5

CDR3aa: CASSLSIGYGYTF
v_gene: TRBV27
j_gene: TRBJ1-2

CDR3aa: CASTLGGGSANYGYTF
v_gene: TRBV19
j_gene: TRBJ1-2